These 27 T cell receptor beta chains originate from one sample sequenced in a study of T cell responses to AZD1222 COVID-19 vaccine. Some clones are missing from TCRdb's copy, which holds only in-frame ones; the method was immunoSEQ multiplex PCR. Its table records 150,000 or so clones. The sample comprised peripheral blood. These receptors were obtained from an adult in good health.

The V call is TRBV20-1, the J call TRBJ2-5; no reliable D call. In germline, CDR1 is DFQATT, CDR2 SNEGSKA (reference sequence). The V gene lost 3 bases and the J gene lost 5 bases, with 13 bases spanning the gap. CDR3 length: 13 amino acids. The DNA for the CDR3 is TGCAGTGCTAGTGAGACAATCCTTGAGACCCAGTACTTC. Translation gives CSASETILETQYF.

V and J are TRBV3-1 (or the pseudogene TRBV3-2) and TRBJ1-2, with 7 bases that match TRBD1. Germline CDR1 reads LGHDT; CDR2 reads YNNKEL (reference sequence). This CDR3 spans 15 amino acids. V was pared by 6 bases and J by 8 bases, with 15 bases of the junction left unmatched. CDR3 in amino acids: CASSSNVQGEGGYTF. The CDR3 region has the DNA TGTGCCAGCAGTTCCAACGTTCAGGGGGAGGGCGGCTACACCTTC.

V and J are TRBV6-6 and TRBJ1-2; D remains ambiguous. The CDR3 is made up of 13 amino acids. In germline, CDR1 is MNHNY, CDR2 SVGAGI (reference sequence). V lost 2 bases and J lost 2, with 6 bases in between. CDR3 nucleotides: TGTGCCAGCAGTTACGCCAAGAACTATGGCTACACCTTC. This codes for CASSYAKNYGYTF.

The chain employs TRBV11-3 and TRBJ1-2; TRBD1 aligns across 7 bases. Germline CDR1 SGHNT, CDR2 YENEEA. This CDR3 has 14 residues. The ends lost 5 bases at V and 4 bases at J; junction bases unmatched: 7. CDR3 DNA: TGTGCCAGCAGCCGCGGGACAGAGGGCTATGGCTACACCTTC. This gives the protein CASSRGTEGYGYTF.

The V gene is TRBV4-2, the J gene TRBJ2-5; TRBD1 agrees at 7 bases. Germline lookup yields CDR1 LGHNA and CDR2 YNFKEQ. The ends lost 0 bases at V and 2 bases at J; junction bases unmatched: 3. CDR3 size: 15 residues. The CDR3 is CASSQDRQGQETQYF. The CDR3 DNA follows: TGTGCCAGCAGCCAAGATCGACAGGGACAAGAGACCCAGTACTTC.

The CDR3 DNA follows: TGTGCCAGCAGCTCCCTGGGACAGGGACTTGGAAACACCATATATTTT. Encoded protein: CASSSLGQGLGNTIYF. The J gene is TRBJ1-3, the V gene TRBV7-2, with 9 bases identical to TRBD1. Trimming at V came to 4 bases and at J to 3 bases, leaving 7 bases not matched to a gene. The CDR3 sequence is 16 residues long. Germline V gene lookup returns CDR1 SGHTA and CDR2 FQGNSA.

This chain connects TRBV21-1 to TRBJ2-7; the listed D gene, TRBD1, was not tested against the DNA. TRBV21-1 is described as a pseudogene. The CDR3 sequence is 14 residues long. In nucleotides, the CDR3 is TGTGCCAGCAGCAAAGCATACAGGGGGTGCGAGCAGTACTTC. It specifies CASSKAYRGCEQYF.

J is TRBJ2-1 and V is TRBV7-2; 7 bases match TRBD2. The CDR3 contains 17 residues. V lost 5 bases, J lost 6 bases, and 16 bases stayed unmatched. Germline V gives CDR1 SGHTA, CDR2 FQGNSA. The DNA of the CDR3 is TGTGCCAGCAGCGCCCGGGGACTGCCCCTAGCGGTCAATGAGCAGTTCTTC. Translating it yields CASSARGLPLAVNEQFF. The variable domain in full, completed from reference TRBV7-2 and TRBJ2-1, reads GAGVSQSPSNKVTEKGKDVELRCDPISGHTALYWYRQSLGQGLEFLIYFQGNSAPDKSGLPSDRFSAERTGGSVSTLTIQRTQQEDSAVYLCASSARGLPLAVNEQFFGPGTRLTVL.

J is TRBJ1-1 and V is TRBV4-3; D uncertain. Germline values: CDR1 LGHNA, CDR2 YSLEER. This CDR3 contains 14 residues. Deletions cut 0 bases from V and 1 base from J, with 6 bases between. In nucleotides, the CDR3 is TGCGCCAGCAGCCAAGATATTTGGAACACTGAAGCTTTCTTT. Its protein product is CASSQDIWNTEAFF.

V usage is TRBV19 and J usage is TRBJ1-4; D gene ambiguous. The CDR3 extends over 15 amino acids. The germline V gene encodes CDR1 LNHDA and CDR2 SQIVND (reference sequence). Trimming took 6 bases from V and 0 from J, leaving 11 bases between them. The CDR3 reads CASRASSATNEKLFF. The DNA for the CDR3 is TGTGCCAGTAGGGCAAGCTCAGCAACTAATGAAAAACTGTTTTTT.

The chain recombines TRBV3-1 (or the pseudogene TRBV3-2) with TRBJ1-1; no clear D gene. Trimming removed 4 bases at V and 5 bases at J, with 11 bases between. The CDR3 is 13 residues long. CDR1 and CDR2 from the germline V gene are LGHDT and YNNKEL (reference sequence). This chain's CDR3 is CASSPTGRTEAFF. The CDR3 DNA reads TGTGCCAGCAGCCCCACCGGGCGGACTGAAGCTTTCTTT.

The chain joins TRBV11-3 to TRBJ1-3, with D hard to call. Per germline, CDR1 SGHNT and CDR2 YENEEA. There are 16 residues in the CDR3. Trimming took 1 base from V and 0 from J, leaving 10 bases between them. CDR3: CASSLVGSNSGNTIYF. The CDR3 bases are TGTGCCAGCAGCTTAGTGGGCAGCAACTCTGGAAACACCATATATTTT. Full variable domain (rest looked up from reference TRBV11-3 and TRBJ1-3): EAGVVQSPRYKIIEKKQPVAFWCNPISGHNTLYWYLQNLGQGPELLIRYENEEAVDDSQLPKDRFSAERLKGVDSTLKIQPAELGDSAVYLCASSLVGSNSGNTIYFGEGSWLTVV.

CDR3 loop: CASSEQFNQPQHF. CDR3 DNA sequence: TGTGCCAGCAGTGAACAGTTCAATCAGCCCCAGCATTTT. V is TRBV27 and J is TRBJ1-5, with D uncertain. The CDR3 runs 13 residues. Trimming removed 5 bases from V and 3 bases from J, with 8 bases in between. CDR1 and CDR2 (germline): MNHEY, SMNVEV (reference sequence).

This chain connects TRBV7-9 to TRBJ1-4; 9 bases fit TRBD1. The CDR3 runs to 15 residues. Germline CDR1 SEHNR, CDR2 FQNEAQ (reference sequence). V lost 5 bases, J lost 7 bases, and 8 bases stayed unmatched. This CDR3 is CASSANRGRVEKLFF. In DNA, the CDR3 is TGTGCCAGCAGCGCCAACAGGGGGCGCGTTGAAAAACTGTTTTTT.

The chain uses TRBV7-9 and TRBJ1-5, with D possibly being TRBD1 (5 bases). Per germline, CDR1 SEHNR and CDR2 FQNEAQ (reference sequence). Trimming shortened V by 2 bases and J by 7 bases, and 12 bases separated the two germline ends. The CDR3 length is 14 residues. DNA for the CDR3: TGTGCCAGCAGCTTACAGGGAAGGGAGCAGCCCCAGCATTTT. Protein product: CASSLQGREQPQHF.

This rearrangement joins TRBV14 to TRBJ1-2, with D perhaps TRBD1 (5 bases). CDR1 and CDR2 (germline): SGHDN, FVKESK. CDR3 length equals 13 residues. The V gene lost 6 bases and the J gene lost 2 bases, with 10 bases spanning the gap. CDR3 residues: CASSRQQNYGYTF. Here the CDR3 DNA reads TGTGCCAGCAGTCGACAGCAAAACTATGGCTACACCTTC. Full variable domain (rest looked up from reference TRBV14 and TRBJ1-2): EAGVTQFPSHSVIEKGQTVTLRCDPISGHDNLYWYRRVMGKEIKFLLHFVKESKQDESGMPNNRFLAERTGGTYSTLKVQPAELEDSGVYFCASSRQQNYGYTFGSGTRLTVV.

The chain joins TRBV19 to TRBJ1-6; 7 bases line up with TRBD1. Losses at the gene ends were 2 bases for V and 3 bases for J; bases not matched to a gene: 1. The length of the CDR3 is 15 residues. Germline V gives CDR1 LNHDA, CDR2 SQIVND (reference sequence). CDR3 in amino acids: CASSIQGVYNSPLHF. In nucleotides, the CDR3 is TGTGCCAGTAGTATACAGGGGGTCTATAATTCACCCCTCCACTTT. Full variable domain (missing parts from reference TRBV19 and TRBJ1-6): DGGITQSPKYLFRKEGQNVTLSCEQNLNHDAMYWYRQDPGQGLRLIYYSQIVNDFQKGDIAEGYSVSREKKESFPLTVTSAQKNPTAFYLCASSIQGVYNSPLHFGNGTRLTVT.

The chain links TRBV4-1 to TRBJ2-6, with TRBD1 matching 10 bases. Germline loops: CDR1 MGHRA, CDR2 YSYEKL. J was trimmed by 0 bases and V by 3 bases; bases with no gene match: 5. The length of the CDR3 is 18 residues. The CDR3 coding sequence is TGCGCCAGCAGCCACGTAGGACAGGGGGTCTCTGGGGCCAACGTCCTGACTTTC. Translation gives CASSHVGQGVSGANVLTF.

The chain uses TRBV5-3 and TRBJ1-5; 7 nucleotides line up with TRBD1. TRBV5-3 counts as an open reading frame of uncertain function. The CDR3 has 14 residues. J gave up 4 bases and V 8 bases, and 9 bases lay outside the gene matches. The CDR3 loop is CASPYRGGNQPQHF. CDR3 coding DNA: TGTGCCAGCCCCTACAGGGGAGGGAATCAGCCCCAGCATTTT.

The chain recombines TRBV6-6 with TRBJ1-3, with TRBD1 matching over 7 bases. The CDR3 spans 15 residues. The trim removed 5 bases at V and 2 bases at J, leaving 6 bases unmatched. CDR1 and CDR2 (germline): MNHNY, SVGAGI (reference sequence). CDR3 sequence reads: CASSKGGTAGNTIYF. In DNA form, the CDR3 reads TGTGCCAGCAGTAAGGGAGGGACAGCTGGAAACACCATATATTTT.

This rearrangement joins TRBV5-1 to TRBJ2-3; D is unclear. Germline lookup yields CDR1 SGHRS and CDR2 YFSETQ. Between the trimmed V and J ends, which lost 2 bases and 6 bases, there was a span of 16 bases. The CDR3 is 15 amino acids. The CDR3 coding sequence is TGCGCCAGCAGCTTCCGGGCCTACTTGATGGATACGCAGTATTTT. The encoded protein is CASSFRAYLMDTQYF.

The genes are TRBV23-1 and TRBJ1-5; a weak D match, TRBD1 (6 bases). TRBV23-1 is given ORF status, its function remaining uncertain. This CDR3 comprises 17 residues. V was pared by 0 bases and J by 0 bases, with 12 bases between. DNA of the CDR3: TGCGCCAGCAGTCAATCGGACAGAAGATATAGCAATCAGCCCCAGCATTTT. Translated: CASSQSDRRYSNQPQHF.

The chain employs TRBV4-1 and TRBJ2-2; 9 nucleotides line up with TRBD2. The CDR3 covers 18 residues. Germline V gene sequence: CDR1 MGHRA, CDR2 YSYEKL. Trimming at V came to 4 bases and at J to 6 bases, leaving 15 bases not matched to a gene. The CDR3 coding sequence is TGCGCCAGCAGCCTAAGGGGGTCGGTTAGCGGGGGTTCCGGGGAGCTGTTTTTT. Translated: CASSLRGSVSGGSGELFF.

J is TRBJ1-6 and V is TRBV27, with D perhaps TRBD1 (6 bases). Germline-derived CDR1 and CDR2 are MNHEY and SMNVEV (reference sequence). There are 14 residues in the CDR3. The V end lost 3 bases, the J end lost 8 bases, and 11 bases lay between the germline ends. CDR3 sequence reads: CASSFRTEDSPLHF. DNA for the CDR3: TGTGCCAGCAGTTTCAGGACAGAGGATTCACCCCTCCACTTT.

This sequence joins TRBV4-1 and TRBJ1-1; D possibly corresponds to TRBD1 (6 bases). The germline CDR1 and CDR2 sequences are MGHRA and YSYEKL. Between the trimmed V and J ends, which lost 4 bases and 0 bases, there was a span of 9 bases. CDR3 length equals 14 residues. This chain's CDR3 is CASSRAGVNTEAFF. DNA of the CDR3: TGCGCCAGCAGCCGAGCAGGGGTGAACACTGAAGCTTTCTTT.

V usage is TRBV6-5 and J usage is TRBJ2-4, with D unclear. Germline V lookup: CDR1 MNHEY, CDR2 SVGAGI. Deletions cut 8 bases from V and 5 bases from J, with 13 bases between. The CDR3 has 13 amino acids. CDR3 amino acids: CASRLGNQNIQYF. The CDR3 nucleotides read TGTGCCAGCCGTTTGGGTAACCAAAACATTCAGTACTTC.

The chain carries TRBV7-2 and TRBJ1-4; D remains ambiguous. This CDR3 contains 12 residues. Germline CDR1 and CDR2: SGHTA and FQGNSA. The V gene lost 5 bases and the J gene lost 7 bases, with 8 bases spanning the gap. The CDR3 nucleotides read TGTGCCAGCAGCCCGAATACTGAAAAACTGTTTTTT. Residues: CASSPNTEKLFF.